The 9 T cell receptor beta chains reported below all come from one sample, sequenced in a study of T cells expressing NK-cell markers. Reanalyzing the 5' RACE reads, TCRdb keeps one entry per CDR3 protein, without DNA. The listing records about 460,000 distinct CDR3 sequences. Sequencing input: blood T cells: a sorted CD56 or NKG2C T cell subset, CD4+ or CD8+ T cells, or bulk PBMC T cells (not recorded which). All receptors derive from a woman aged 50 to 60 in good health.

V gene TRBV20-1 combines with J gene TRBJ2-6; the TCRdb call, TRBD1, lacks DNA for checking. Germline CDR1 DFQATT, CDR2 SNEGSKA (reference sequence). The CDR3 length is 16 residues. Here the CDR3 reads CSARGQTPSGANVLTF.

This chain connects TRBV28 to TRBJ2-7; the TCRdb call, TRBD2, lacks DNA for checking. The CDR3 runs 14 residues. Germline CDR1 MDHEN, CDR2 SYDVKM. CDR3 loop: CASKRSGTVYEQYF.

The V and J genes are TRBV5-1 and TRBJ2-2; TCRdb gives TRBD2 as the D gene, but with no DNA this cannot be confirmed. The length of the CDR3 is 18 residues. Germline V gene sequence: CDR1 SGHRS, CDR2 YFSETQ. The CDR3 here is CASSLYLAGRSLSGELFF. Combining the CDR3 with reference TRBV5-1 and TRBJ2-2 gives the whole variable domain KAGVTQTPRYLIKTRGQQVTLSCSPISGHRSVSWYQQTPGQGLQFLFEYFSETQRNKGNFPGRFSGRQFSNSRSEMNVSTLELGDSALYLCASSLYLAGRSLSGELFFGEGSRLTVL.

V gene TRBV20-1 combines with J gene TRBJ2-1. Germline CDR1 and CDR2: DFQATT and SNEGSKA (reference sequence). This CDR3 is 15 amino acids long. The CDR3 sequence is CSASTLISSYNEQFF.

This sequence joins TRBV7-8 and TRBJ2-3; TCRdb reports TRBD1, a call that lacks DNA to check it against. The CDR3 is 14 residues long. The germline gives CDR1 SGHVS, CDR2 FQNEAQ. CDR3 amino acids: CASSPRTTRTGGYF.

The rearrangement links TRBV14 to TRBJ2-3; TCRdb reports TRBD2, a call that lacks DNA to check it against. CDR1 is SGHDN, CDR2 FVKESK, per germline. This CDR3 is built from 17 residues. The CDR3: CASSQGMGLAGVDTQYF.

The CDR3 region is CASSLYTGASYNEQFF. The V and J genes are TRBV11-2 and TRBJ2-1. The CDR3 totals 16 residues. Germline loops: CDR1 SGHAT, CDR2 FQNNGV.

This chain connects TRBV5-1 to TRBJ2-7. The CDR3 loop spans 11 amino acids. Germline values: CDR1 SGHRS, CDR2 YFSETQ. The CDR3 loop is CASSFASEQYF.

V gene TRBV3-1 combines with J gene TRBJ2-4; the D call of TRBD2 rests on TCRdb alone, since no DNA is present to check it. CDR3 length: 15 amino acids. Germline-derived CDR1 and CDR2 are LGHDT and YNNKEL (reference sequence). The CDR3 region is CASSQELAGVDIQYF. Full variable domain (remainder filled in from reference TRBV3-1 and TRBJ2-4): DTAVSQTPKYLVTQMGNDKSIKCEQNLGHDTMYWYKQDSKKFLKIMFSYNNKELIINETVPNRFSPKSPDKAHLNLHINSLELGDSAVYFCASSQELAGVDIQYFGAGTRLSVL.